The clone carrying this T cell receptor beta chain was seen more than once but under ten times. The record originates from a study of blood T cell repertoires in COVID-19. Whole-study context: The United States, Italy and Spain supplied acute and convalescent COVID-19 samples.

In the original analysis: Reference gene primer amplification yielded estimated nucleated cell counts. Using immunoSEQ multiplex PCR, the repertoire was profiled, and TCRdb retains in-frame clones only, with some absent. V and J calls and clone size are given by that table; D and trimming were obtained from the DNA. The data contain roughly 250,000 clones, approximately 84% of them seen just once; the ten biggest clones take up 3.3%. The CDR3 consists of 15 residues. With 1 base removed from V and 5 bases from J, the gap between germline ends came to 14 bases. Germline V CDR1 and CDR2: MGHRA, YSYEKL.

What was sequenced was PBMCs or T cells enriched from blood (not recorded which). This sequence joins TRBV4-1 and TRBJ2-5; D not certain. This sequence originates from a middle-aged woman with acute COVID-19. This CDR3 is CASSQVFLVRETQYF. The CDR3 nucleotides read TGCGCCAGCAGCCAAGTGTTTCTTGTGCGGGAGACCCAGTACTTC.